This record looks at one T cell receptor (beta chain) sequence and its context. These data originate in a study of OX40 agonist ivuxolimab in advanced cancers. Study context: Ivuxolimab doses were 0.01, 0.1, 0.3, 1.5, 3 or 10 mg/kg every 2 weeks.

CDR1 and CDR2 from the germline V gene are SGHRS and YFSETQ. V shed 1 base and J shed 3 bases, with 17 bases lying between them. The CDR3 has 16 amino acids. Using immunoSEQ multiplex PCR, the repertoire was profiled, and TCRdb retains in-frame clones only, with some absent. The table has 20,000 to 25,000 clones, about 90% seen once; the top ten hold under 20%. The source of this sequence is an adult with an advanced solid tumor such as melanoma, head and neck, liver or kidney cancer. This chain uses TRBV5-1 with TRBJ2-7; weak D call: TRBD1 (6 bases). The sample consisted of CD4+ or CD8+ T cells sorted from blood, taken in a trial of the OX40 agonist ivuxolimab. CDR3 sequence: CASSLYGQMFSYEQYF. For the CDR3, the DNA is TGCGCCAGCAGCTTGTATGGACAGATGTTTAGCTACGAGCAGTACTTC.